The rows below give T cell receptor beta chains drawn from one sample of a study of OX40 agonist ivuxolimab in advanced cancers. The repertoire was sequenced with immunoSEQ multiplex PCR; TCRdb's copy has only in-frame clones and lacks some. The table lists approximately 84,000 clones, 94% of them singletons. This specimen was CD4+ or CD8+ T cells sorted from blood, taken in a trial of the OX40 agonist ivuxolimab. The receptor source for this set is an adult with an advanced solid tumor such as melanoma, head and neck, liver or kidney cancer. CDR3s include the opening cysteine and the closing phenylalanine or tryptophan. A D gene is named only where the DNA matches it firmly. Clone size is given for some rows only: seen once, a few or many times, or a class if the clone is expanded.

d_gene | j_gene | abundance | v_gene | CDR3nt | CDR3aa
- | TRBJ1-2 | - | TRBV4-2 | TGTGCCAGCAGCCAAGAGGAAAGGGGGAACTATGGCTACACCTTC | CASSQEERGNYGYTF
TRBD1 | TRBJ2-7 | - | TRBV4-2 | TGTGCCAGCAGCCAAGAGGAGACAGGGGAAGACGAGCAGTACTTC | CASSQEETGEDEQYF
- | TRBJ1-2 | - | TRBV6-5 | TGTGCCAGCAGGACACCCGCCTCTAACTATGGCTACACCTTC | CASRTPASNYGYTF
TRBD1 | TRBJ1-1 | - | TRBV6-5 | TGTGCCAGCAGTTTAACAGGGGCTATGAACACTGAAGCTTTCTTT | CASSLTGAMNTEAFF
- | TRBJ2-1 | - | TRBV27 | TGTGCCAGCAGTTTAAAGCGGGTGCTCAAAAGGAATGAGCAGTTCTTC | CASSLKRVLKRNEQFF
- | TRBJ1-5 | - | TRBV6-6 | TGTGCCAGCAGTTACGTGGGCTGGGATCAGCCCCAGCATTTT | CASSYVGWDQPQHF
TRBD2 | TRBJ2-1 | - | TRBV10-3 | TGTGCCATCAGTGAGCTGGCTAGCGGGAGATACAATGAGCAGTTCTTC | CAISELASGRYNEQFF
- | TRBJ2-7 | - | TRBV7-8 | TGTGCCAGCAGCGGGAGGGACACCCCGATGGACGAGCAGTACTTC | CASSGRDTPMDEQYF
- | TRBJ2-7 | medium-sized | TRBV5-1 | TGCGCCAGCAGCTTGGAACAGGGTTACGAGCAGTACTTC | CASSLEQGYEQYF
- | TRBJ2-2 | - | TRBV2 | TGTGCCAGCAGTGAAACGGTTCAGAACACCGGGGAGCTGTTTTTT | CASSETVQNTGELFF
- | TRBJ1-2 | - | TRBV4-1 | TGCGCCAGCAGCCAAGGAGGGGGCTACACCTTC | CASSQGGGYTF
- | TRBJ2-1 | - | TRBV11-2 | TGTGCCAGCAGGGTACAGGCGAGCTCCTACAATGAGCAGTTCTTC | CASRVQASSYNEQFF
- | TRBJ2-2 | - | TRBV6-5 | TGTGCCAGCAGTTACTCAGCAGGGAACACCGGGGAGCTGTTTTTT | CASSYSAGNTGELFF
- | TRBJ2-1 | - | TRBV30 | TGTGCCTGGAGTTACTCTAGCGGTACAGGGGTTCGGCAGTTCTTC | CAWSYSSGTGVRQFF
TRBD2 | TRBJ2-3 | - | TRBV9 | TGTGCCAGCAGCGCTAGCGGGGTTAGCACAGATACGCAGTATTTT | CASSASGVSTDTQYF
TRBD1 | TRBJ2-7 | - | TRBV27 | TGTGCCAGCTCGACAGGGGCATCCTACGAGCAGTACTTC | CASSTGASYEQYF
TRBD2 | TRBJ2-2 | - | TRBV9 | TGTGCCAGCAGCCCACTTGGACTGACTAGCGGGGGGCCGAACACCGGGGAGCTGTTTTTT | CASSPLGLTSGGPNTGELFF
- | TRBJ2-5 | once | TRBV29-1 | TGCAGCGTTGATCAACAGGCCAGCAGCTACCAAGAGACCCAGTACTTC | CSVDQQASSYQETQYF
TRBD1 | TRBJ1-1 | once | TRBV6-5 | TGTGCCAGCAGTTCCGGGACAGAGGACACTGAAGCTTTCTTT | CASSSGTEDTEAFF
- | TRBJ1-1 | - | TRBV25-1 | TGTGCCAGCAATGGCGTTTCGAACACTGAAGCTTTCTTT | CASNGVSNTEAFF
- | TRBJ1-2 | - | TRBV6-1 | TGTGCCAGCATGGCCGGGGGGAATTATGGCTACACCTTC | CASMAGGNYGYTF
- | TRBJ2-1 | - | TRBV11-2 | TGTGCCAGCAGCTTTCAGGCCCACAATGAGCAGTTCTTC | CASSFQAHNEQFF
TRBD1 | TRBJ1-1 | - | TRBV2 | TGTGCCAGCAGTGATGGGGACAGGGGGCCTTTCTTT | CASSDGDRGPFF
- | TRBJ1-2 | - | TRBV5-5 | TGTGCCAGCAGCAGGACGGATGATCGAATCTATGGCTACACCTTC | CASSRTDDRIYGYTF
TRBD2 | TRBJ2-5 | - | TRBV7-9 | TGTGCCAGCAGCCCCCCTCTAGCGGGAGGGCCGGGGGAGACCCAGTACTTC | CASSPPLAGGPGETQYF
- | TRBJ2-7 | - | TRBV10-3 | TGTGCCATCAGTGACAGAAACTACGAGCAGTACTTC | CAISDRNYEQYF